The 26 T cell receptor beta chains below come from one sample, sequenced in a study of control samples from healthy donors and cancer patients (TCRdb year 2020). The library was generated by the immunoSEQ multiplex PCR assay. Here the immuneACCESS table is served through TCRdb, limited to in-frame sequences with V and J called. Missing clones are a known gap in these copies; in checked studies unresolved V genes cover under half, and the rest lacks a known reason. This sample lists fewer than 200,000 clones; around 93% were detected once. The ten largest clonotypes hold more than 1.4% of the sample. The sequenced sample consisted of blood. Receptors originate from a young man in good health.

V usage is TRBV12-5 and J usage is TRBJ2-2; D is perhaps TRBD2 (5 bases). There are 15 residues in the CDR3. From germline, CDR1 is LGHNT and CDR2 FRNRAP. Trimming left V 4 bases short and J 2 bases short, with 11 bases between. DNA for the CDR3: TGTGCTAGTGGTTCGCGGGTTTTCAACACCGGGGAGCTGTTTTTT. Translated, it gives CASGSRVFNTGELFF.

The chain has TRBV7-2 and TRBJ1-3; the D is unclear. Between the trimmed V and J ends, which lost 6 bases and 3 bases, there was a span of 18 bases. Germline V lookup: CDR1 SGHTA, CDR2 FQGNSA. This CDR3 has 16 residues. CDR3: CASSAQVPGSGNTIYF. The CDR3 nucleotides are TGTGCCAGCAGTGCTCAGGTTCCGGGGAGTGGAAACACCATATATTTT.

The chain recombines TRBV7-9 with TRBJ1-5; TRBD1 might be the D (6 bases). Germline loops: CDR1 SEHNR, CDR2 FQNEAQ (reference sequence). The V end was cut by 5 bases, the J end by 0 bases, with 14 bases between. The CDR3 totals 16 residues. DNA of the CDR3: TGTGCCAGCAGCCCCGGACAGTTAGATAGCAATCAGCCCCAGCATTTT. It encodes CASSPGQLDSNQPQHF.

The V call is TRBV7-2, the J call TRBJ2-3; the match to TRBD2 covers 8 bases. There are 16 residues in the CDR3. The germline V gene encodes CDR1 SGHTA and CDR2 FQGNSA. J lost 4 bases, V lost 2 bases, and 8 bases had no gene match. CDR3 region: CASSLRKTSVADTQYF. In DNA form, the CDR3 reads TGTGCCAGCAGCTTAAGGAAGACTAGCGTCGCAGATACGCAGTATTTT.

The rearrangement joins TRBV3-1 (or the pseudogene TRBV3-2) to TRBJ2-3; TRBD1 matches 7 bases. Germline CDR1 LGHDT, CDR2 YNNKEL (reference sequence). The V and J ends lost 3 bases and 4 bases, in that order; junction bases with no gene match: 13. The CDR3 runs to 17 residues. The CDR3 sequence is CASSQRPTGASADTQYF. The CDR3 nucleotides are TGTGCCAGCAGCCAGCGTCCTACAGGGGCAAGTGCAGATACGCAGTATTTT.

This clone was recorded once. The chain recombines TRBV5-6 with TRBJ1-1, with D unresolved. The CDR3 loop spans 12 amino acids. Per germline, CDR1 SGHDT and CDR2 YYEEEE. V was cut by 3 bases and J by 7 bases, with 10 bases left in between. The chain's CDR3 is CASSYSALEAFF. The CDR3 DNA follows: TGTGCCAGCAGCTATAGCGCCCTTGAAGCTTTCTTT.

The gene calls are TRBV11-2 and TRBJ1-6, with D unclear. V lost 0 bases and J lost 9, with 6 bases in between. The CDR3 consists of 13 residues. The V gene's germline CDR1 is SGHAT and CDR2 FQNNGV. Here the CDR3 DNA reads TGTGCCAGCAGCTTAGATCAAGGTTCACCCCTCCACTTT. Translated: CASSLDQGSPLHF. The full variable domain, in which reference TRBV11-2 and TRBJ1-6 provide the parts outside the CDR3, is EAGVAQSPRYKIIEKRQSVAFWCNPISGHATLYWYQQILGQGPKLLIQFQNNGVVDDSQLPKDRFSAERLKGVDSTLKIQPAKLEDSAVYLCASSLDQGSPLHFGNGTRLTVT.

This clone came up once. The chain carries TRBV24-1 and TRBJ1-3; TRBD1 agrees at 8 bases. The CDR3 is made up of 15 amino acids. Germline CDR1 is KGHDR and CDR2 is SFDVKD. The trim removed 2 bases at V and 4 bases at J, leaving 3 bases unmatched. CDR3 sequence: CATSDSTGVGNTIYF. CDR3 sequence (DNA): TGTGCCACCAGTGATTCGACAGGGGTAGGAAACACCATATATTTT.

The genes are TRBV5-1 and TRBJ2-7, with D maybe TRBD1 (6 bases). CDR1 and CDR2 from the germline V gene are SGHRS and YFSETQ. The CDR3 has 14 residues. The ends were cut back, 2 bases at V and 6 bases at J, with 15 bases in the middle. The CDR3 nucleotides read TGCGCCAGCAGCTTTGGAGGAAACAGGGCCGAGCAGTACTTC. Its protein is CASSFGGNRAEQYF.

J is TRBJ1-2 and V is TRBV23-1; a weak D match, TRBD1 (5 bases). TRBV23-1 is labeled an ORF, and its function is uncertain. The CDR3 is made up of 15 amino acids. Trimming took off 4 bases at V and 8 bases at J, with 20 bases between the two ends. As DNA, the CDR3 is TGCGCCAGCAGTCCACACCCCCCCGGGGGGTGGGGCTACACCTTC. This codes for CASSPHPPGGWGYTF.

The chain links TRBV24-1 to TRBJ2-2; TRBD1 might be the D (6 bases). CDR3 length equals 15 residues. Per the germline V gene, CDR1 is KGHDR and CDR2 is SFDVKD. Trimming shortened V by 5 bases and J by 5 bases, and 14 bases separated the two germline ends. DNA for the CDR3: TGTGCCACCAGTGGAAATAGGGGGATTACCGGGGAGCTGTTTTTT. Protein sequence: CATSGNRGITGELFF.

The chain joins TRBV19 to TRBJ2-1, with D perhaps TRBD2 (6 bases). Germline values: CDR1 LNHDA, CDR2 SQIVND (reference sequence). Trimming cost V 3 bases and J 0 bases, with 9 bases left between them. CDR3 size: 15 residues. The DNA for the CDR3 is TGTGCCAGTAGTATCGGGGGAGACTCCTACAATGAGCAGTTCTTC. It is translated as CASSIGGDSYNEQFF.

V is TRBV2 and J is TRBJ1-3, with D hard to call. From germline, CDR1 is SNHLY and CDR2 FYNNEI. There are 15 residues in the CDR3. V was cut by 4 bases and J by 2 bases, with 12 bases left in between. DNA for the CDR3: TGTGCCAGCAGTGGGGCCGCCCTACCTGGAAACACCATATATTTT. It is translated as CASSGAALPGNTIYF.

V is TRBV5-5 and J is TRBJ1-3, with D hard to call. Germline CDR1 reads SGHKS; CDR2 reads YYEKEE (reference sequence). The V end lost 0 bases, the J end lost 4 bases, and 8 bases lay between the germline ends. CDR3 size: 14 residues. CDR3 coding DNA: TGTGCCAGCAGCTTGGAAGGGAAAGGAAACACCATATATTTT. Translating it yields CASSLEGKGNTIYF.

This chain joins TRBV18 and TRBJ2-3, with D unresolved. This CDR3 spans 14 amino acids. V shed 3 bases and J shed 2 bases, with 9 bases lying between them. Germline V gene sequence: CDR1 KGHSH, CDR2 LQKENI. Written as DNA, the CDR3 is TGTGCCAGCTCACCCCCGACTGTCACAGATACGCAGTATTTT. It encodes CASSPPTVTDTQYF.

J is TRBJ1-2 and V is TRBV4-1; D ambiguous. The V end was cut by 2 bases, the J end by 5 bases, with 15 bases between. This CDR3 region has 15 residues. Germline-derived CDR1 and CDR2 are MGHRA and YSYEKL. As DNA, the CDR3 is TGCGCCAGCAGCCAAAATGAGGGTCGGATATATGGCTACACCTTC. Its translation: CASSQNEGRIYGYTF.

CDR3 region: CASSIGTGFYNEQFF. The CDR3 DNA is TGTGCCAGTAGTATAGGGACAGGGTTCTACAATGAGCAGTTCTTC. The V and J genes are TRBV19 and TRBJ2-1, with 8 bases fitting TRBD1. CDR1 LNHDA and CDR2 SQIVND come from the germline V gene (reference sequence). This CDR3 region has 15 residues. V was pared by 1 base and J by 3 bases, with 2 bases of the junction left unmatched.

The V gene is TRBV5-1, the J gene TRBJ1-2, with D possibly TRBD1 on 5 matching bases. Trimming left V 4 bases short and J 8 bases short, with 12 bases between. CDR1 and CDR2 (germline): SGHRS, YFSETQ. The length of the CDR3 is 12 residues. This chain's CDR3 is CASSPQGYGYTF. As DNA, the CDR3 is TGCGCCAGCAGCCCTCAGGGTTACGGCTACACCTTC.

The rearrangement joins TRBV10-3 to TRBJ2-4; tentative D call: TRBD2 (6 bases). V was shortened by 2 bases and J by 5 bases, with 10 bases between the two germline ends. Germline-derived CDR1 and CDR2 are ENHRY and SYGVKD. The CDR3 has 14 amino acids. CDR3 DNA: TGTGCCATCAGTGAGGGGGGGTCCCAAAACATTCAGTACTTC. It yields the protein CAISEGGSQNIQYF.

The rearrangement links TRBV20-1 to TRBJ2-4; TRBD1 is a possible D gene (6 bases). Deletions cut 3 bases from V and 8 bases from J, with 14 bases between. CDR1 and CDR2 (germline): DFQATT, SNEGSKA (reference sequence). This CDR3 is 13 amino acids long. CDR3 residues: CSASHSSGDIQYF. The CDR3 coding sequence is TGCAGTGCTAGTCATTCCTCAGGGGACATTCAGTACTTC.

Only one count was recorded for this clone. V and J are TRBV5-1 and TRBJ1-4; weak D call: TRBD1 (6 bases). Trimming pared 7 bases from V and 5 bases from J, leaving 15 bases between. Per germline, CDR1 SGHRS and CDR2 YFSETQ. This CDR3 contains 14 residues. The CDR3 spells CASAKEGGNEKLFF. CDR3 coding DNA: TGCGCCAGCGCGAAAGAGGGGGGGAATGAAAAACTGTTTTTT. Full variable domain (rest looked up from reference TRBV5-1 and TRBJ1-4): KAGVTQTPRYLIKTRGQQVTLSCSPISGHRSVSWYQQTPGQGLQFLFEYFSETQRNKGNFPGRFSGRQFSNSRSEMNVSTLELGDSALYLCASAKEGGNEKLFFGSGTQLSVL.

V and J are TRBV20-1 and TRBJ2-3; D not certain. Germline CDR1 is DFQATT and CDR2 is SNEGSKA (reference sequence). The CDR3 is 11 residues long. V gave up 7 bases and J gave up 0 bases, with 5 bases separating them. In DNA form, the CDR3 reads TGCAGTGTGTCGAGCACAGATACGCAGTATTTT. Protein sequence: CSVSSTDTQYF.

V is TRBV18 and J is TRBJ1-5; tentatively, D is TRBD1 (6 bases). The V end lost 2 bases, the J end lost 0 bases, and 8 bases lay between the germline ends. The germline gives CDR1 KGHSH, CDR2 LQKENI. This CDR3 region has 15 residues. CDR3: CASSPRGASNQPQHF. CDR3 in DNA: TGTGCCAGCTCACCAAGGGGGGCTAGCAATCAGCCCCAGCATTTT.

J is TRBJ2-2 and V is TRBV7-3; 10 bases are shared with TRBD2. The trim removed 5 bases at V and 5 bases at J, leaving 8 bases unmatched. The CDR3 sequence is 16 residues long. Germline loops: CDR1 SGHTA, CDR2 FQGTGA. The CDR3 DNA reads TGTGCCAGCAGCCGGGGAGCGGGGGGGCTTACCGGGGAGCTGTTTTTT. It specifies CASSRGAGGLTGELFF.

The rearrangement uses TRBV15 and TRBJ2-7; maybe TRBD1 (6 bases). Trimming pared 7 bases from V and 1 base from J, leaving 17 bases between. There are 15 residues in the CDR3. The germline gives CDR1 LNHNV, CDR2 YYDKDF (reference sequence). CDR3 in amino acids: CATTEWEGGSYEQYF. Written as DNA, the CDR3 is TGTGCCACCACGGAGTGGGAAGGGGGTTCCTACGAGCAGTACTTC.

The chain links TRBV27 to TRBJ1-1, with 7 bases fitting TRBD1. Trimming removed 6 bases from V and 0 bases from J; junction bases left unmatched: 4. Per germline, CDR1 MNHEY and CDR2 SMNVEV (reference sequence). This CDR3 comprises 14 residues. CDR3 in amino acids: CASRNRGMNTEAFF. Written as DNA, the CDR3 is TGTGCCAGCAGGAACAGGGGTATGAACACTGAAGCTTTCTTT.